This T cell receptor (beta chain) was recovered during a study of T cell changes during pregnancy in multiple sclerosis. Sequencing used immunoSEQ multiplex PCR; TCRdb keeps in-frame clones, though not all of them. The sample includes roughly 27,000 clones, approximately 87% of them seen just once. Looked up from germline, CDR1 is PRHDT and CDR2 is FYEKMQ (reference sequence). CDR3 size: 15 residues. Trimming pared 4 bases from V and 4 bases from J, leaving 15 bases between. The sequence derives from a female donor with multiple sclerosis, enrolled in a pregnancy study. This rearrangement joins TRBV13 to TRBJ2-3; no definite D call. Sample: CD8+ T cells from peripheral blood mononuclear cells, taken after pregnancy. CDR3: CASSSQVQMSDTQYF. DNA for the CDR3: TGTGCCAGCAGCTCACAAGTGCAGATGTCAGATACGCAGTATTTT. Combining the CDR3 with reference TRBV13 and TRBJ2-3 gives the whole variable domain AAGVIQSPRHLIKEKRETATLKCYPIPRHDTVYWYQQGPGQDPQFLISFYEKMQSDKGSIPDRFSAQQFSDYHSELNMSSLELGDSALYFCASSSQVQMSDTQYFGPGTRLTVL.